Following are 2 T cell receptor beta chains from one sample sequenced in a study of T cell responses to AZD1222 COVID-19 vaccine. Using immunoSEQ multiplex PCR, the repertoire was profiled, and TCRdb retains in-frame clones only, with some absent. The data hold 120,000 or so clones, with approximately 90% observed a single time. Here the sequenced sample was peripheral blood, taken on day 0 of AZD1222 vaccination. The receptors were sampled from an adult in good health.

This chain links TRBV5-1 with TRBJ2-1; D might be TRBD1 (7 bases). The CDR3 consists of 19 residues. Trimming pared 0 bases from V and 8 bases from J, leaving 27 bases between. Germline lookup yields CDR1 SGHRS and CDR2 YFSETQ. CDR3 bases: TGCGCCAGCAGCTTGGCTTCCCCTCTAGGAGCAGGGGGACTCGATGAGCAGTTCTTC. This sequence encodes CASSLASPLGAGGLDEQFF. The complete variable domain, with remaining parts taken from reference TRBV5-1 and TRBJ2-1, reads KAGVTQTPRYLIKTRGQQVTLSCSPISGHRSVSWYQQTPGQGLQFLFEYFSETQRNKGNFPGRFSGRQFSNSRSEMNVSTLELGDSALYLCASSLASPLGAGGLDEQFFGPGTRLTVL.

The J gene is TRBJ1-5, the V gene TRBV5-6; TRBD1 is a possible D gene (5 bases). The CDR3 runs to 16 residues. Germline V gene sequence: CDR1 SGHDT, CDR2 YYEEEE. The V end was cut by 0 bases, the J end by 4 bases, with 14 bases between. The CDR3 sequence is CASSLARQGGNQPQHF. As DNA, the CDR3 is TGTGCCAGCAGCTTGGCCAGGCAGGGAGGTAATCAGCCCCAGCATTTT.